This TCR beta chain was captured by sequencing in a study of blood T cell repertoires in COVID-19. As for the study in general: PBMCs, B-cell-depleted T cells, or T cells were the source of the cDNA or gDNA that made up the material.

Here immunoSEQ multiplex PCR was the method, and the copy in TCRdb shows in-frame clones only, minus some. The sample has about 120,000 clones, 82% seen once. There are 14 residues in the CDR3. Germline V gene sequence: CDR1 SGHRS, CDR2 YFSETQ. Trimming left V 0 bases short and J 2 bases short, with 6 bases between. The V call is TRBV5-1, the J call TRBJ2-1; TRBD1 might be the D (5 bases). Sequencing was done on a sample of peripheral blood. The source of this sequence is a man in his 70s with active or convalescent COVID-19. Here the CDR3 reads CASSLGQTYNEQFF. Here the CDR3 DNA reads TGCGCCAGCAGCTTGGGACAGACCTACAATGAGCAGTTCTTC.